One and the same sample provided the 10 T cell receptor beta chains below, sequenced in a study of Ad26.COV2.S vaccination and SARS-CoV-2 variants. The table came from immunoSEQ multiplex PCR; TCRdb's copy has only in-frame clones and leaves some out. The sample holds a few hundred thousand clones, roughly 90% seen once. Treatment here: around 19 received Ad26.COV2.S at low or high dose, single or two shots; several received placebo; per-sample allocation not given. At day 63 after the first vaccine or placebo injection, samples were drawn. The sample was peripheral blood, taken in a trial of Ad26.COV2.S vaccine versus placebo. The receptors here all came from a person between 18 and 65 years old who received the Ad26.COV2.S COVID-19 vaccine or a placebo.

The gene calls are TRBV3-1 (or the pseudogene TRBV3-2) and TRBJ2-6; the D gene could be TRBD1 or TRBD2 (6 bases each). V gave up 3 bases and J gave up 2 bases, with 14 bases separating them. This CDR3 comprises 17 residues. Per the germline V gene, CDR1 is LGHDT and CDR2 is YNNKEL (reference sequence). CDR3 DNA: TGTGCCAGCAGCCACGCAAGACGGGGGCCTGGGGCCAACGTCCTGACTTTC. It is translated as CASSHARRGPGANVLTF.

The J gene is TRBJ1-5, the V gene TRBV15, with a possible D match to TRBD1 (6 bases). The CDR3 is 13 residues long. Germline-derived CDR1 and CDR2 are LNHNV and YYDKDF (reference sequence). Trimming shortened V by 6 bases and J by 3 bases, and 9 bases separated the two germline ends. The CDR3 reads CATSAGDNQPQHF. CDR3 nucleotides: TGTGCCACCAGTGCAGGGGACAATCAGCCCCAGCATTTT.

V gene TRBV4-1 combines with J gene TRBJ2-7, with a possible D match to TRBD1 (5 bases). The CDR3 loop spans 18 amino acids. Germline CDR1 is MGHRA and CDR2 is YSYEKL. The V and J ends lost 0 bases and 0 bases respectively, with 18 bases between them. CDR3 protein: CASSQDGVRRALSYEQYF. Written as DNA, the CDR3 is TGCGCCAGCAGCCAAGATGGAGTCCGCAGGGCCCTCTCCTACGAGCAGTACTTC.

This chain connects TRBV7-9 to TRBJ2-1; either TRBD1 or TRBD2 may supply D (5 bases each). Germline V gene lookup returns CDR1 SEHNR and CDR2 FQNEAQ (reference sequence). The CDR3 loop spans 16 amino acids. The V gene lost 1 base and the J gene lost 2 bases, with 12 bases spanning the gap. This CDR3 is CASSLGMGDAYNEQFF. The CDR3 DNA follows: TGTGCCAGCAGCTTAGGGATGGGGGATGCCTACAATGAGCAGTTCTTC.

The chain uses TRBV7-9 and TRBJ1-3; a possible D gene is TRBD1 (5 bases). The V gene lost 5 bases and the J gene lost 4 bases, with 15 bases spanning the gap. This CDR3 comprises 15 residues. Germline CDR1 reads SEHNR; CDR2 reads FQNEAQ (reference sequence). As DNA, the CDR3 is TGTGCCAGCAGCCGAGCCCAGGGAGACGGAAACACCATATATTTT. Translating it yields CASSRAQGDGNTIYF.

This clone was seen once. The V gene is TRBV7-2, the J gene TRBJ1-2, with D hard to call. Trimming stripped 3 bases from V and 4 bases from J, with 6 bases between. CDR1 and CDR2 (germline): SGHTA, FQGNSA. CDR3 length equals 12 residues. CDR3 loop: CASSLGAYGYTF. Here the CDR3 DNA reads TGTGCCAGCAGCTTGGGCGCCTATGGCTACACCTTC.

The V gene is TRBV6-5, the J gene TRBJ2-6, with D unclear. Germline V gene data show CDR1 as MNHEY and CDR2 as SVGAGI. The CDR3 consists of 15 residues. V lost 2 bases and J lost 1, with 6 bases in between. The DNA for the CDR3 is TGTGCCAGCAGTTACGGTATATCTGGGGCCAACGTCCTGACTTTC. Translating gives CASSYGISGANVLTF.

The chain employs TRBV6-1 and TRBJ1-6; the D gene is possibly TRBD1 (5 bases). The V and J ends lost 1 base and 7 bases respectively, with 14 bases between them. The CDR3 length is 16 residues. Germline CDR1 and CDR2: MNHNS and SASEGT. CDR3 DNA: TGTGCCAGCAGTGAAGTAGGACAAGCCAGCAATTCACCCCTCCACTTT. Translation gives CASSEVGQASNSPLHF.

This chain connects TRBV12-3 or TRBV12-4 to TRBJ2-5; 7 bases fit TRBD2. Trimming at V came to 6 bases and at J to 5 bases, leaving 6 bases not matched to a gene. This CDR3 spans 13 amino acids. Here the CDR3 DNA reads TGTGCCAGCAGCCCCGGCGGGGGTGAGACCCAGTACTTC. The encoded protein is CASSPGGGETQYF.

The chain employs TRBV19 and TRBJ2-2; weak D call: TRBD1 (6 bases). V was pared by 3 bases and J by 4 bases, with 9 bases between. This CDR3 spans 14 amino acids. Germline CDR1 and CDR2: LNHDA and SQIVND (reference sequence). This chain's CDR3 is CASSISTGTGELFF. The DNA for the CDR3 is TGTGCCAGTAGTATTTCGACAGGCACCGGGGAGCTGTTTTTT.